The present T cell receptor beta chain was sequenced within a study of identical twins. The CDR3 is 14 residues long. Germline lookup yields CDR1 DFQATT and CDR2 SNEGSKA (reference sequence). V gave up 6 bases and J gave up 3 bases; unmatched junction bases: 9. Unique molecular identifiers were present on cDNA, and template switching added a universal primer site. TCRdb processed the 5' RACE reads anew with MiXCR; each CDR3 protein has one entry. This sample has 200,000 to 250,000 distinct CDR3 sequences, with roughly 7% found just once. In regard to this clonotype: What it binds is unknown.

Findings of the study overall: Models, which agreed with sharing between unrelated individuals, nonetheless underestimated the out-of-frame TCR alpha sharing seen in monozygotic twins. Fewer insertions marked abundant cord blood beta clonotypes; young adult naive trended weakly, memory not at all.

These sequences were also reported in another study, on yellow fever vaccine responses in identical twins.

The sequenced sample was memory (CD45RO+) T cells sorted from blood. J is TRBJ2-5 and V is TRBV20-1; 8 positions match TRBD2. The origin of this receptor is a woman aged 18-29 years in good health. CDR3 in amino acids: CSAPRTSGEETQYF. The CDR3, as DNA: TGCAGTGCCCCACGCACTAGCGGTGAAGAGACCCAGTACTTC.